This T cell receptor beta chain is drawn from a study of T cells in Graves' hyperthyroidism and ophthalmopathy. Patients aged 18 to 65 had newly diagnosed hyperthyroidism of under 2 months' duration. The source material, RNA transcripts, was used to amplify TCR beta CDR3 regions. During a first-round RT-PCR of the TCR CDR3, the HTBI primer set was used. TCRdb passed the multiplex PCR reads through MiXCR, listing each CDR3 protein once. The repertoire holds approximately 610,000 distinct CDR3 sequences, with over 15% as singletons. This CDR3 spans 17 amino acids. The trim removed 5 bases at V and 0 bases at J, leaving 4 bases unmatched.

This TCR was recovered from a woman in her late teens or twenties with Graves' hyperthyroidism. Sequenced material: blood. The chain couples TRBV12-3 or TRBV12-4 to TRBJ2-6; 10 nucleotides match TRBD1. Here the CDR3 DNA reads TGTGCCAGCAGTAGACAGGGGGCCGTCTCTGGGGCCAACGTCCTGACTTTC. Encoded protein: CASSRQGAVSGANVLTF.